The sequence of this TCR beta chain was determined in a study of cytomegalovirus exposure and HLA in healthy donors. On the study more broadly: A preliminary data release comprised tens of millions of unique TCRs obtained from HLA-typed donors. Clustering assigned around 77% of the 350 to 450 genotyped donors to the Caucasian-associated ancestry cluster.

Primers for the PCR totalled 60 Vbeta and 13 Jbeta. Assay: immunoSEQ multiplex PCR; the TCRdb copy retains only in-frame clones and omits some. Among some 90,000 clones, roughly four fifths were seen once, and the ten largest hold about 4%. A remark on this clone: Its antigen is currently unknown.

General study points: A later analysis found most CMV-associated TCR beta chains apparently HLA-restricted. Researchers had no immune exposure information except CMV serostatus available.

The receptor comes from a man in his fifties or sixties in good health and CMV-seronegative. Sequenced material: PBMCs.

CDR3 sequence reads: CASSLAGGRIYEQYF. The CDR3 DNA reads TGTGCCAGCAGCTTAGCCGGGGGGCGCATCTACGAGCAGTACTTC. The chain employs TRBV7-9 and TRBJ2-7, with D tentatively TRBD2 (7 bases). Looked up from germline, CDR1 is SEHNR and CDR2 is FQNEAQ (reference sequence). The CDR3 has 15 amino acids. The V gene lost 0 bases and the J gene lost 3 bases, with 12 bases spanning the gap.